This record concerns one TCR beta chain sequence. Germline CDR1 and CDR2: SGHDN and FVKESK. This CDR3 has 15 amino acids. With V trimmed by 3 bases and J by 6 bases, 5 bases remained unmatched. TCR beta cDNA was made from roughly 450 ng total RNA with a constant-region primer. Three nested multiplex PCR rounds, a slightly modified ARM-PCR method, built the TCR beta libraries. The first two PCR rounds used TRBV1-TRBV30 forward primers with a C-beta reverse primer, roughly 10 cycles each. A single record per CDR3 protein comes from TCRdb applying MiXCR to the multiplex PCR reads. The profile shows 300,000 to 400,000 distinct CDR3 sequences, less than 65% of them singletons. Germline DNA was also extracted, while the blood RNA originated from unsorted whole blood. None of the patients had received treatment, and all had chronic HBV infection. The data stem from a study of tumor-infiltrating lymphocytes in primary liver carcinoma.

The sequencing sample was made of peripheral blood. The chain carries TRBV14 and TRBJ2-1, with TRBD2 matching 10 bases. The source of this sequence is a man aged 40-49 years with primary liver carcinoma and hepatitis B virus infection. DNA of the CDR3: TGTGCCAGCAGCCAGACTAGCGGGCCCTTCAATGAGCAGTTCTTC. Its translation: CASSQTSGPFNEQFF.